Below are 22 T cell receptor beta chains sequenced from a single sample in a study of blood T cells in healthy people across ages. PCR was performed a second time for roughly 7 to 11 cycles using a sample-barcoded 5' primer and a J-beta primer mix. A single record per CDR3 protein comes from TCRdb applying MiXCR to the 5' RACE reads. The table shows hundreds of thousands of distinct CDR3 sequences, with more than 50% occurring only once. Specimen: blood. The source is a man aged 40-50 years in good health.

The chain joins TRBV9 to TRBJ2-5; possibly TRBD1 for D (5 bases). Near its end, the DNA agrees better with TRBJ2-7, so the J call may be wrong. The CDR3 spans 15 residues. Germline CDR1 is SGDLS and CDR2 is YYNGEE. The CDR3 loop reads CASSVEAGFGYEQYF. For the CDR3, the DNA is TGTGCCAGCAGCGTAGAGGCAGGGTTTGGGTACGAGCAGTACTTC.

The chain carries TRBV12-3 or TRBV12-4 and TRBJ1-6; D remains ambiguous. V gave up 5 bases and J gave up 8 bases, with 7 bases separating them. CDR3 length: 12 amino acids. This CDR3 is CASSLSYSPLHF. CDR3 coding DNA: TGTGCCAGCAGTCTCTCCTATTCACCCCTCCACTTT.

In its sample, this clonotype was seen many times. This sequence joins TRBV6-6 and TRBJ2-1, with TRBD2 matching 9 bases. The CDR3 loop spans 12 amino acids. The J segment lost 10 bases and the V segment lost 5 bases, leaving 3 bases of the junction unmatched. The germline V gene encodes CDR1 MNHNY and CDR2 SVGAGI (reference sequence). CDR3 residues: CASSTLAGEQFF. CDR3 bases: TGTGCCAGCAGTACCCTAGCGGGGGAGCAGTTCTTC.

The rearrangement joins TRBV6-1 to TRBJ2-5; possibly TRBD1 for D (6 bases). CDR1 is MNHNS and CDR2 is SASEGT in the germline V gene. Trimming cost V 3 bases and J 9 bases, with 20 bases left between them. The CDR3 sequence is 15 residues long. The CDR3 DNA reads TGTGCCAGCAGTGAGGCGAACAGGGCCGTTAGTCCCCAGTACTTC. This codes for CASSEANRAVSPQYF.

The V and J genes are TRBV13 and TRBJ2-1; D gene ambiguous. CDR3 size: 16 residues. The germline gives CDR1 PRHDT, CDR2 FYEKMQ (reference sequence). Trimming stripped 5 bases from V and 6 bases from J, with 20 bases between. This CDR3 reads CASSPRAVGKSNEQFF. CDR3 in DNA: TGTGCCAGCAGCCCCCGTGCCGTGGGAAAGAGCAATGAGCAGTTCTTC.

The J gene is TRBJ2-5, the V gene TRBV7-9; D is unresolved. CDR1 is SEHNR, CDR2 FQNEAQ, per germline (reference sequence). Deletions cut 5 bases from V and 13 bases from J, with 17 bases between. The CDR3 covers 12 residues. The CDR3 DNA reads as TGTGCCAGCAGCCACCAAAGGACCTCGGTGTACTTC. Translation: CASSHQRTSVYF.

V usage is TRBV7-3 and J usage is TRBJ2-5; D remains unclear. The CDR3 loop spans 13 amino acids. V was shortened by 4 bases and J by 11 bases, with 17 bases between the two germline ends. Germline V gene sequence: CDR1 SGHTA, CDR2 FQGTGA. CDR3 coding DNA: TGTGCCAGCAGCTCCACCCCCAACAATGAGCAGTACTTC. Encoded protein: CASSSTPNNEQYF. Together with reference TRBV7-3 and TRBJ2-5, the CDR3 gives the full variable domain: GAGVSQTPSNKVTEKGKYVELRCDPISGHTALYWYRQSLGQGPEFLIYFQGTGAADDSGLPNDRFFAVRPEGSVSTLKIQRTERGDSAVYLCASSSTPNNEQYFGPGTRLLVL.

In this sample, this clonotype turned up a few times. CDR3 region: CASSYSTTGQQYF. The CDR3 coding sequence is TGTGCCAGCAGTTACTCAACGACCGGGCAGCAGTACTTC. This chain uses TRBV6-5 with TRBJ2-7; D is undetermined. The CDR3 runs 13 residues. Trimming took off 0 bases at V and 8 bases at J, with 11 bases between the two ends. Germline CDR1 is MNHEY and CDR2 is SVGAGI.

The chain combines TRBV9 with TRBJ2-3, with TRBD2 as a possible D gene (6 bases). V was pared by 0 bases and J by 4 bases, with 15 bases between. The CDR3 consists of 16 residues. Germline V lookup: CDR1 SGDLS, CDR2 YYNGEE. DNA for the CDR3: TGTGCCAGCAGCGTAGATCCAGGGAGGAGATCAGATACGCAGTATTTT. Translation gives CASSVDPGRRSDTQYF.

V gene TRBV28 combines with J gene TRBJ1-2; 9 bases are shared with TRBD1. Germline lookup yields CDR1 MDHEN and CDR2 SYDVKM. This CDR3 spans 14 amino acids. V shed 2 bases and J 4 bases; nucleotides not matched to a gene: 2. CDR3 nucleotides: TGTGCCAGCAGTTTAACAGGGGGCTTCTATGGCTACACCTTC. It translates to CASSLTGGFYGYTF.

The CDR3 region has the DNA TGTGCCAGCAGAGCGGGACTAGCGGGAGTACCGAGCTCCTACAATGAGCAGTTCTTC. Amino acid sequence: CASRAGLAGVPSSYNEQFF. The chain uses TRBV6-2 or TRBV6-3 and TRBJ2-1, with 14 bases that match TRBD2. Unmatched junction bases numbered 10, after V lost 6 bases and J lost 0 bases. Germline loops: CDR1 MNHEY, CDR2 SVGEGT. The CDR3 has 19 amino acids.

The chain recombines TRBV9 with TRBJ2-7; TRBD2 matches 11 bases. V lost 2 bases and J lost 7; bases outside the gene matches: 5. In germline, CDR1 is SGDLS, CDR2 YYNGEE. CDR3 length: 14 residues. CDR3 bases: TGTGCCAGCAGCGTCCAAGGGACTAGCGGAGAGCAGTACTTC. This sequence encodes CASSVQGTSGEQYF.

The chain employs TRBV28 and TRBJ2-6; the D gene is possibly TRBD2 (6 bases). Trimming took 11 bases from V and 1 from J, leaving 9 bases between them. The CDR3 is 13 residues long. Germline CDR1 MDHEN, CDR2 SYDVKM. The CDR3 region has the DNA TGTGCCGCCGGGGGTTCTGGGGCCAACGTCCTGACTTTC. Amino acids: CAAGGSGANVLTF.

The CDR3 here is CASSFDDISNQPQHF. CDR3 sequence (DNA): TGTGCCAGCAGTTTTGACGACATATCCAATCAGCCCCAGCATTTT. The chain couples TRBV28 to TRBJ1-5; D not certain. The CDR3 spans 15 residues. Germline values: CDR1 MDHEN, CDR2 SYDVKM. V dropped 3 bases and J dropped 3 bases, with 12 bases sitting between them.

The chain has TRBV30 and TRBJ1-2; D not certain. Trimming shortened V by 4 bases and J by 4 bases, and 22 bases separated the two germline ends. The CDR3 is 16 amino acids. Germline values: CDR1 GTSNPN, CDR2 SVGIG (reference sequence). CDR3 nucleotide sequence: TGTGCCTGGATTGGGAAAACAAGCCCGAAGGCCTATGGCTACACCTTC. It codes for CAWIGKTSPKAYGYTF.

V and J are TRBV5-1 and TRBJ2-4, with D perhaps being TRBD1 or TRBD2 (5 bases each). With the DNA end fitting TRBJ2-7 better, the J assignment may be wrong. The CDR3 runs to 16 residues. Looked up from germline, CDR1 is SGHRS and CDR2 is YFSETQ. The CDR3 loop is CASSFGLGGIPYEQYF. CDR3 sequence (DNA): TGCGCCAGCAGCTTCGGTCTTGGGGGAATTCCCTACGAGCAGTACTTC.

V is TRBV6-5 and J is TRBJ2-7; TRBD1 agrees at 7 bases. CDR3 length equals 13 residues. Looked up from germline, CDR1 is MNHEY and CDR2 is SVGAGI. The ends lost 7 bases at V and 6 bases at J; junction bases unmatched: 9. The CDR3 region has the DNA TGTGCCAGCAAAATCGGGACAGCCTCCGAGCAGTACTTC. Its protein product is CASKIGTASEQYF.

The rearrangement uses TRBV28 and TRBJ2-7; tentatively, D is TRBD2 (5 bases). TRBJ2-5 matches the DNA end more closely, so the J call is doubtful. Germline values: CDR1 MDHEN, CDR2 SYDVKM. This CDR3 is 15 amino acids long. The CDR3: CASSLALASLETQYF. As DNA, the CDR3 is TGTGCCAGCAGTTTAGCCCTAGCCTCTTTAGAGACCCAGTACTTC.

This clonotype has just one count. The chain uses TRBV12-3 or TRBV12-4 and TRBJ2-1, with TRBD1 matching 8 bases. The V gene end was trimmed by 5 bases and the J gene end by 9 bases; junction bases not matched to a gene: 9. The CDR3 is made up of 14 amino acids. Here the CDR3 reads CASSDNRGASEQFF. DNA for the CDR3: TGTGCCAGCAGTGACAACAGGGGGGCAAGTGAGCAGTTCTTC.

The chain is built from TRBV20-1 and TRBJ1-6; 10 nucleotides line up with TRBD1. Losses at the gene ends were 4 bases for V and 6 bases for J; bases not matched to a gene: 3. This CDR3 comprises 14 residues. Germline V gene sequence: CDR1 DFQATT, CDR2 SNEGSKA (reference sequence). The DNA for the CDR3 is TGCAGTGCTATCGGGACAGGGGTTAATTCACCCCTCCACTTT. Protein product: CSAIGTGVNSPLHF.

The chain's CDR3 is CASSEVAVQETQYF. CDR3 DNA sequence: TGTGCCAGCAGTGAAGTAGCGGTTCAAGAGACCCAGTACTTC. The gene calls are TRBV12-3 or TRBV12-4 and TRBJ2-5, with a possible D match to TRBD2 (6 bases). CDR3 length equals 14 residues. Trimming removed 5 bases from V and 2 bases from J, with 12 bases in between.

In this sample, this clonotype turned up a few times. This sequence joins TRBV29-1 and TRBJ2-7, with 7 nucleotides matching TRBD1. Trimming removed 3 bases from V and 1 base from J; junction bases left unmatched: 3. Germline-derived CDR1 and CDR2 are SQVTM and ANQGSEA. The CDR3 length is 13 residues. The DNA of the CDR3 is TGCAGCGTTGACACAGGGGCATCCTACGAGCAGTACTTC. Translated: CSVDTGASYEQYF.